These T cell receptor beta chains were read from a single sample in a study of beta chain features in type 1 diabetes. Data came from immunoSEQ multiplex PCR; TCRdb stores just in-frame clones and leaves some out. This table holds fewer than 500,000 clones, roughly 13% found once. Sequencing was performed on naive CD4+ T cells from blood. These receptors were collected from a man aged 25 to 40 in good health. Both conserved end residues are part of each CDR3. The D gene is left open where the match is weak. A row's size may be missing; if present it is once, few, many or a size class.

D	V	size	J	CDR3	DNA
NA	TRBV6-5	NA	TRBJ2-7	CASSSPPVNEQYF	TGTGCCAGCAGTTCACCCCCAGTCAACGAGCAGTACTTC
NA	TRBV15	NA	TRBJ1-4	CATSRQGATNEKLFF	TGTGCCACCAGCAGACAAGGTGCAACTAATGAAAAACTGTTTTTT
NA	TRBV19	few	TRBJ1-2	CASSMGRNGYTF	TGTGCCAGTAGTATGGGTAGGAATGGCTACACCTTC
NA	TRBV7-7	NA	TRBJ2-3	CASSPVGADTQYF	TGTGCCAGCAGCCCCGTAGGAGCAGATACGCAGTATTTT
NA	TRBV6-1	few	TRBJ1-5	CASRWDKFSNQPQHF	TGTGCCAGCAGGTGGGACAAATTTAGCAATCAGCCCCAGCATTTT
NA	TRBV7-2	few	TRBJ1-1	CASSSGGANTEAFF	TGTGCCAGCAGCTCCGGAGGTGCGAACACTGAAGCTTTCTTT
TRBD1	TRBV7-3	few	TRBJ2-3	CASSSGQGDTDTQYF	TGTGCCAGCAGCTCCGGACAGGGCGACACAGATACGCAGTATTTT
NA	TRBV5-1	NA	TRBJ2-3	CASSLGTADTQYF	TGCGCCAGCAGCTTGGGGACAGCAGATACGCAGTATTTT
NA	TRBV29-1	few	TRBJ1-2	CSVAITNYGYTF	TGCAGCGTTGCTATAACTAACTATGGCTACACCTTC
NA	TRBV29-1	NA	TRBJ2-7	CSVAFWGRAGEQYF	TGCAGCGTTGCCTTCTGGGGCAGGGCCGGCGAGCAGTACTTC
NA	TRBV4-3	few	TRBJ2-3	CASSQDKGNTQYF	TGCGCCAGCAGCCAAGATAAGGGAAACACGCAGTATTTT
NA	TRBV6-1	few	TRBJ1-2	CASSDDPGRLSYGYTF	TGTGCCAGCAGTGATGACCCGGGACGGCTATCCTATGGCTACACCTTC
NA	TRBV18	NA	TRBJ1-2	CASSPTTVSNLYGYTF	TGTGCCAGCTCACCTACGACAGTCTCAAACCTCTATGGCTACACCTTC
NA	TRBV5-6	NA	TRBJ2-5	CASSLRTHQETQYF	TGTGCCAGCAGCTTGCGAACGCACCAAGAGACCCAGTACTTC
TRBD2	TRBV6-6	few	TRBJ2-5	CASRRTSGETQYF	TGTGCCAGCAGAAGGACTAGCGGGGAGACCCAGTACTTC
NA	TRBV9	few	TRBJ2-3	CASSVPPGGLSDTQYF	TGTGCCAGCAGCGTACCCCCCGGAGGACTTTCAGATACGCAGTATTTT
NA	TRBV7-9	few	TRBJ1-4	CASSHKIGPRGEKLFF	TGTGCCAGCAGCCATAAAATCGGGCCCCGCGGTGAAAAACTGTTTTTT
NA	TRBV6-1	NA	TRBJ2-3	CASSREGSDTQYF	TGTGCCAGCAGCCGAGAGGGGTCAGATACGCAGTATTTT
TRBD1	TRBV5-1	NA	TRBJ1-2	CASSTAGTGAGYGYTF	TGCGCCAGCAGCACGGCCGGGACAGGGGCTGGCTATGGCTACACCTTC
TRBD2	TRBV7-2	NA	TRBJ2-1	CASRPPGLVDYNEQFF	TGTGCCAGCAGGCCACCGGGACTAGTGGACTACAATGAGCAGTTCTTC
TRBD1	TRBV25-1	few	TRBJ2-7	CASSEFRGSSYEQYF	TGTGCCAGCAGTGAATTCAGGGGGAGCTCCTACGAGCAGTACTTC
NA	TRBV6-6	NA	TRBJ2-3	CASIPGPLSTDTQYF	TGTGCCAGCATCCCCGGGCCGTTAAGCACAGATACGCAGTATTTT
TRBD2	TRBV10-3	many	TRBJ2-1	CAISGLAEYNEQFF	TGTGCCATCAGTGGACTAGCGGAATACAATGAGCAGTTCTTC
TRBD1	TRBV4-1	few	TRBJ1-2	CASQGRGPRGYTF	TGCGCCAGCCAGGGAAGGGGGCCGCGTGGCTACACCTTC
TRBD2	TRBV12-5	few	TRBJ2-1	CASAGLANNEQFF	TGTGCTAGCGCGGGACTAGCGAACAATGAGCAGTTCTTC
NA	TRBV10-3	NA	TRBJ1-1	CAISGTVWAEAFF	TGTGCCATCAGTGGGACAGTTTGGGCTGAAGCTTTCTTT
TRBD1	TRBV6-5	few	TRBJ1-2	CASIRGPNYGYTF	TGTGCCAGCATCAGGGGGCCCAACTATGGCTACACCTTC
NA	TRBV11-3	few	TRBJ2-1	CASRFLHNEQFF	TGTGCCAGCAGATTTCTCCACAATGAGCAGTTCTTC